The 30 T cell receptor beta chains presented below share a single source sample, sequenced in a study of T cells in Graves' hyperthyroidism and ophthalmopathy. TCR beta CDR3 regions were amplified from RNA transcripts. The study used the HTBI primer set for a first-round RT-PCR of the TCR CDR3. TCRdb re-called the multiplex PCR reads through MiXCR, storing one row per CDR3 protein. The sample includes fewer than 650,000 distinct CDR3 sequences, approximately 13% of them seen just once. Sequenced material: blood. All receptors derive from a woman aged 30 to 39 with Graves' hyperthyroidism that later progressed to Graves' ophthalmopathy.

This chain links TRBV5-1 with TRBJ1-3; D unresolved. V shed 4 bases and J shed 0 bases, with 11 bases lying between them. CDR1 is SGHRS and CDR2 is YFSETQ in the germline V gene. The CDR3 is 15 residues long. The CDR3, as DNA: TGCGCCAGCAGCCTATCCGATAGCTCTGGAAACACCATATATTTT. It specifies CASSLSDSSGNTIYF.

This clonotype has at least ten counts. This chain joins TRBV6-1 and TRBJ2-1; D unresolved. The germline V gene has CDR1 MNHNS and CDR2 SASEGT. The V end was cut by 5 bases, the J end by 0 bases, with 8 bases between. CDR3 size: 14 residues. The CDR3 region has the DNA TGTGCCAGCAGTCGCGGAACCTCCTACAATGAGCAGTTCTTC. Translation: CASSRGTSYNEQFF.

This clonotype was detected only a few times. CDR3 coding DNA: TGTGCCAGCAGAGTTGACAGGATCCCAAATGAAAAACTGTTTTTT. Translation gives CASRVDRIPNEKLFF. The chain has TRBV6-1 and TRBJ1-4; maybe TRBD1 (6 bases). Germline CDR1 reads MNHNS; CDR2 reads SASEGT. The CDR3 consists of 15 residues. Trimming left V 6 bases short and J 5 bases short, with 16 bases between.

This clonotype was counted at least ten times. The CDR3, as DNA: TGTGCCAGCCGCCGGGTTTCGGGAGGAAACACCGGGGAGCTGTTTTTT. It translates to CASRRVSGGNTGELFF. The rearrangement links TRBV12-3 or TRBV12-4 to TRBJ2-2; 7 bases are shared with TRBD2. CDR3 length equals 16 residues. The trim removed 8 bases at V and 2 bases at J, leaving 11 bases unmatched.

This clonotype has at least ten counts. The chain uses TRBV20-1 and TRBJ2-1; D is unresolved. The length of the CDR3 is 15 residues. The germline V gene encodes CDR1 DFQATT and CDR2 SNEGSKA (reference sequence). The CDR3 sequence is CSLRPHLSSYNEQFF. DNA for the CDR3: TGCAGCCTACGGCCGCACTTAAGCTCCTACAATGAGCAGTTCTTC.

In this sample, this clonotype turned up a few times. The chain is built from TRBV6-1 and TRBJ2-7; the match to TRBD1 covers 11 bases. Germline V gene lookup returns CDR1 MNHNS and CDR2 SASEGT. The CDR3 is made up of 18 amino acids. V shed 1 base and J 4 bases; nucleotides not matched to a gene: 12. CDR3 loop: CASSEGLAGQGAAYEQYF. The DNA of the CDR3 is TGTGCCAGCAGTGAAGGCTTAGCTGGACAGGGGGCTGCGTACGAGCAGTACTTC.

This clonotype was counted many times. The chain is built from TRBV28 and TRBJ2-7; D uncertain. The CDR3 length is 13 residues. Trimming removed 2 bases from V and 0 bases from J, with 5 bases in between. Germline V gene data show CDR1 as MDHEN and CDR2 as SYDVKM. For the CDR3, the DNA is TGTGCCAGCAGTTTAGGGATCTCCTACGAGCAGTACTTC. This translates into CASSLGISYEQYF.

This clonotype has ten or more counts. The chain joins TRBV27 to TRBJ2-4, with D perhaps TRBD1 (6 bases). Deletions cut 5 bases from V and 5 bases from J, with 13 bases between. CDR1 and CDR2 from the germline V gene are MNHEY and SMNVEV (reference sequence). CDR3 length: 14 amino acids. The DNA for the CDR3 is TGTGCCAGCAGTATGGGGGCAGCTGAAAACATTCAGTACTTC. Residues: CASSMGAAENIQYF.

The V call is TRBV20-1, the J call TRBJ2-6, with unresolved D. This CDR3 has 16 amino acids. V was pared by 3 bases and J by 0 bases, with 12 bases between. From germline, CDR1 is DFQATT and CDR2 SNEGSKA (reference sequence). CDR3 DNA: TGCAGTGCTAGGGCCGACGCCGGCTCTGGGGCCAACGTCCTGACTTTC. Amino acid sequence: CSARADAGSGANVLTF.

V usage is TRBV3-1 and J usage is TRBJ2-7; tentatively, D is TRBD1 or TRBD2 (6 bases each). Germline lookup yields CDR1 LGHDT and CDR2 YNNKEL (reference sequence). V was clipped by 10 bases and J by 0 bases, with 13 bases between them. The CDR3 is 13 amino acids. The CDR3 DNA follows: TGTGCCACCGAAAAGGGGGGCTCCTACGAGCAGTACTTC. This codes for CATEKGGSYEQYF.

This clonotype appeared once. The gene calls are TRBV6-1 and TRBJ1-5; unclear D gene. CDR3 size: 12 residues. Germline V gives CDR1 MNHNS, CDR2 SASEGT. Trimming removed 11 bases from V and 3 bases from J, with 11 bases in between. The CDR3 spells CAGQSFNQPQHF. The DNA of the CDR3 is TGTGCCGGCCAAAGTTTCAATCAGCCCCAGCATTTT.

This chain uses TRBV6-2 or TRBV6-3 with TRBJ1-5; TRBD1 matches 7 bases. V lost 6 bases to trimming and J lost 6 bases; unmatched junction nucleotides: 5. This CDR3 has 13 amino acids. Germline assignment: CDR1 MNHEY and CDR2 SVGEGT. This chain's CDR3 is CASSRDSRQPQHF. In DNA, the CDR3 is TGTGCCAGCAGCCGGGACAGTCGTCAGCCCCAGCATTTT.

This clonotype was detected ten times or more. The chain links TRBV30 to TRBJ2-4; 7 bases line up with TRBD2. The V and J ends lost 3 bases and 6 bases, in that order; junction bases with no gene match: 5. The CDR3 length is 13 residues. The germline CDR1 and CDR2 sequences are GTSNPN and SVGIG (reference sequence). CDR3 residues: CAWSRTGGNIQYF. For the CDR3, the DNA is TGTGCCTGGAGCCGGACGGGAGGAAACATTCAGTACTTC.

This clonotype was observed a few times. The rearrangement links TRBV3-1 to TRBJ1-3; D not resolved. CDR1 is LGHDT and CDR2 is YNNKEL in the germline V gene (reference sequence). There are 14 residues in the CDR3. The V gene lost 4 bases and the J gene lost 0 bases, with 7 bases spanning the gap. The CDR3 region is CASSPTNSGNTIYF. The CDR3 nucleotides read TGTGCCAGCAGCCCGACAAACTCTGGAAACACCATATATTTT.

This clonotype was recorded at least ten times. The rearrangement links TRBV12-3 or TRBV12-4 to TRBJ1-2; TRBD1 aligns across 9 bases. V was pared by 7 bases and J by 5 bases, with 5 bases of the junction left unmatched. CDR3 length: 13 amino acids. The CDR3 here is CASILDRGYGYTF. Here the CDR3 DNA reads TGTGCCAGCATTCTAGACAGGGGGTATGGCTACACCTTC.

At least ten counts were recorded for this clonotype. The genes are TRBV20-1 and TRBJ2-1, with D uncertain. Trimming removed 6 bases at V and 7 bases at J, with 16 bases between. The germline CDR1 and CDR2 sequences are DFQATT and SNEGSKA (reference sequence). The CDR3 totals 13 residues. In nucleotides, the CDR3 is TGCAGTGCCTCCACGTCCAGAGTAAATGAGCAGTTCTTC. Amino acid sequence: CSASTSRVNEQFF.

This rearrangement joins TRBV9 to TRBJ2-2; TRBD2 aligns across 7 bases. Trimming took 0 bases from V and 2 from J; bases not matched to a gene: 7. The CDR3 sequence is 17 residues long. Germline CDR1 reads SGDLS; CDR2 reads YYNGEE. The CDR3 DNA reads as TGTGCCAGCAGCGTAGCTGGTGGGAGGGGAAACACCGGGGAGCTGTTTTTT. This codes for CASSVAGGRGNTGELFF.

This clonotype was detected only a few times. The rearrangement joins TRBV29-1 to TRBJ2-1, with D unresolved. CDR3 length: 12 amino acids. In germline, CDR1 is SQVTM, CDR2 ANQGSEA. The V end was cut by 0 bases, the J end by 14 bases, with 14 bases between. The CDR3 protein is CSVEEAWGYEFF. The DNA of the CDR3 is TGCAGCGTTGAAGAGGCGTGGGGTTACGAGTTCTTC.

The chain combines TRBV10-1 with TRBJ1-4; D uncertain. Germline V gives CDR1 WNHNN, CDR2 SYGVQD (reference sequence). V was shortened by 1 base and J by 2 bases, with 8 bases between the two germline ends. The CDR3 extends over 15 amino acids. CDR3 amino acids: CASSEFRGTNEKLFF. Here the CDR3 DNA reads TGCGCCAGCAGTGAGTTCCGTGGGACTAATGAAAAACTGTTTTTT.

This clonotype was recorded at least ten times. This chain links TRBV28 with TRBJ2-3; D gene ambiguous. V was cut by 4 bases and J by 2 bases, with 10 bases left in between. The CDR3 covers 14 residues. The germline V gene has CDR1 MDHEN and CDR2 SYDVKM. The CDR3 DNA reads as TGTGCCAGCAGTTCGAGCGTACTCACAGATACGCAGTATTTT. Protein product: CASSSSVLTDTQYF.

This chain uses TRBV11-2 with TRBJ2-6; D uncertain. CDR1 is SGHAT, CDR2 FQNNGV, per germline. V was clipped by 5 bases and J by 0 bases, with 8 bases between them. This CDR3 has 15 residues. The CDR3 protein is CASSPGISGANVLTF. The CDR3 DNA sequence: TGTGCCAGCAGCCCAGGAATCTCTGGGGCCAACGTCCTGACTTTC.

At least ten counts were recorded for this clonotype. In DNA form, the CDR3 reads TGTGCCACCCGAGCGGCCGGGACAGGGGGCCACGAGCAGTACTTC. As protein: CATRAAGTGGHEQYF. The rearrangement uses TRBV24-1 and TRBJ2-7, with 12 bases matching TRBD1. The CDR3 contains 15 residues. Germline V lookup: CDR1 KGHDR, CDR2 SFDVKD. V lost 9 bases and J lost 5; bases outside the gene matches: 10.

This clonotype was counted many times. The genes are TRBV2 and TRBJ2-7, with D perhaps matching TRBD1 (6 bases). With 8 bases removed from V and 4 bases from J, the gap between germline ends came to 15 bases. The CDR3 contains 13 residues. The germline V gene has CDR1 SNHLY and CDR2 FYNNEI. The DNA for the CDR3 is TGTGCCAGCGGGCGAAACAGGGCTTACGAGCAGTACTTC. Translated: CASGRNRAYEQYF.

The sample holds a few counts of this clonotype. This chain joins TRBV7-9 and TRBJ2-7; D is perhaps TRBD2 (6 bases). The CDR3 spans 17 residues. Germline V lookup: CDR1 SEHNR, CDR2 FQNEAQ (reference sequence). The V end lost 0 bases, the J end lost 0 bases, and 15 bases lay between the germline ends. In DNA, the CDR3 is TGTGCCAGCAGCTTAGCGGGGAAGCGGGCGAGCTCCTACGAGCAGTACTTC. Amino acid sequence: CASSLAGKRASSYEQYF.

This clonotype was detected many times. This chain connects TRBV30 to TRBJ1-2, with a tentative D call TRBD1 (6 bases). Germline loops: CDR1 GTSNPN, CDR2 SVGIG (reference sequence). The V and J ends lost 5 bases and 4 bases respectively, with 11 bases between them. The CDR3 contains 12 residues. CDR3 region: CAWYQGSYGYTF. CDR3 nucleotide sequence: TGTGCCTGGTACCAGGGGAGCTATGGCTACACCTTC.

V gene TRBV25-1 combines with J gene TRBJ2-6, with a possible D match to TRBD2 (5 bases). Deletions cut 4 bases from V and 2 bases from J, with 6 bases between. The germline CDR1 and CDR2 sequences are MGHDK and SYGVNS. The CDR3 loop spans 14 amino acids. CDR3 sequence: CASSGGAGANVLTF. In DNA form, the CDR3 reads TGTGCCAGCAGTGGGGGAGCTGGGGCCAACGTCCTGACTTTC. The whole variable domain, remainder taken from reference TRBV25-1 and TRBJ2-6, is EADIYQTPRYLVIGTGKKITLECSQTMGHDKMYWYQQDPGMELHLIHYSYGVNSTEKGDLSSESTVSRIRTEHFPLTLESARPSHTSQYLCASSGGAGANVLTFGAGSRLTVL.

This clonotype was seen repeatedly, ten times or more. This chain connects TRBV3-1 to TRBJ1-3; 9 nucleotides line up with TRBD1. The V segment lost 4 bases and the J segment 3 bases; nucleotides outside the gene matches: 7. CDR1 and CDR2 from the germline V gene are LGHDT and YNNKEL (reference sequence). CDR3 length: 16 amino acids. In DNA, the CDR3 is TGTGCCAGCAGCCCCCGGGACAGGGCTGGTGGAAACACCATATATTTT. This encodes CASSPRDRAGGNTIYF. The whole variable domain, remainder taken from reference TRBV3-1 and TRBJ1-3, is DTAVSQTPKYLVTQMGNDKSIKCEQNLGHDTMYWYKQDSKKFLKIMFSYNNKELIINETVPNRFSPKSPDKAHLNLHINSLELGDSAVYFCASSPRDRAGGNTIYFGEGSWLTVV.

This clonotype was seen at least ten times. CDR3 DNA sequence: TGTGCCAGCAAGTTTACCCAGGACATTCCTACTGGCTACACCTTC. Protein product: CASKFTQDIPTGYTF. The chain uses TRBV28 and TRBJ1-2; D is possibly TRBD1 (5 bases). The CDR3 covers 15 residues. The V end lost 7 bases, the J end lost 7 bases, and 22 bases lay between the germline ends. The germline CDR1 and CDR2 sequences are MDHEN and SYDVKM.

A word on this clonotype: Lacking the conserved final phenylalanine or tryptophan, this CDR3 likely reflects a read error. The chain carries TRBV11-3 and TRBJ2-1, with a possible D match to TRBD2 (6 bases). Germline V gene lookup returns CDR1 SGHNT and CDR2 YENEEA. V was trimmed by 2 bases and J by 0 bases, leaving 8 bases between them. The CDR3 spans 15 residues. CDR3 amino acids: CASSLRGSSYNEQFS. CDR3 bases: TGTGCCAGCAGCTTACGGGGGAGCTCCTACAATGAGCAGTTCTCC.

The table lists this clonotype with many counts. This chain uses TRBV28 with TRBJ2-3, with 7 bases that match TRBD1. With V trimmed by 6 bases and J by 4 bases, 7 bases remained unmatched. Per the germline V gene, CDR1 is MDHEN and CDR2 is SYDVKM. This CDR3 is built from 14 residues. The CDR3 protein is CASSPWDRADTQYF. The CDR3 DNA sequence: TGTGCCAGCAGCCCCTGGGACAGAGCAGATACGCAGTATTTT.